This T cell receptor beta chain originates from a study of blood T cell repertoires in COVID-19. Study context: Acute-phase and convalescent COVID-19 samples originated in the United States, Italy and Spain. PBMCs, B-cell-depleted T cells, or T cells provided the cDNA or gDNA that made up the material.

This CDR3 is built from 15 residues. Per germline, CDR1 SGHAT and CDR2 FQNNGV. Authors' processing steps: For nucleated cells, counts were estimated from reference gene primer amplification. Repertoires were generated with immunoSEQ multiplex PCR, while TCRdb's copy carries only in-frame clones and drops some. V and J calls and clone size follow that table, whereas D and trimming were derived from the DNA. The sample has about 250,000 clones, 88% seen once; the top ten hold 0.9% to 1%. The chain combines TRBV11-2 with TRBJ2-5; 9 bases are shared with TRBD2. TRBJ2-7 matches the DNA end more closely, so the J call is doubtful. The clonotype originates from a woman aged 35 to 49 who had recovered from COVID-19. Sequencing was done on a sample of peripheral blood. The CDR3 spells CAKPGREGAPYEQYF. The CDR3 DNA follows: TGTGCCAAGCCGGGGCGGGAGGGGGCCCCCTACGAGCAGTACTTC.